The rows below give T cell receptor beta chains drawn from one sample of a study of shared clonotypes between healthy human individuals. Libraries were prepared by immunoSEQ multiplex PCR; TCRdb keeps only in-frame clonotypes and omits some of them. The sample lists 1.5 million to 2.5 million clones, roughly 94% occurring once. Sample: naive CD8+ T cells sorted from blood. The source of these receptors is a man aged 18-30 years in good health. The CDR3 runs from the conserved cysteine through the conserved F or W. The D gene is left open where the match is weak. For some rows the clone size is stated as once, few or many, or as a class when expanded; others skip it.

CDR3 protein | CDR3 DNA | clone size | D gene | J gene | V gene
CASSLGSSEQYF | TGTGCCAGCAGCCTCGGGAGTTCCGAGCAGTACTTC | NA | NA | TRBJ2-7 | TRBV5-6
CASAGGVGTEAFF | TGTGCCAGCGCGGGTGGAGTGGGCACTGAAGCTTTCTTT | NA | NA | TRBJ1-1 | TRBV7-9
CASSFTTGGSYEQYF | TGTGCCAGCAGTTTCACCACTGGTGGCTCCTACGAGCAGTACTTC | NA | NA | TRBJ2-7 | TRBV27
CASSWRTGRIQETQYF | TGCGCCAGCAGCTGGCGGACAGGCCGAATTCAAGAGACCCAGTACTTC | once | TRBD1 | TRBJ2-5 | TRBV5-1
CASSRGASMGSYEQYF | TGTGCCAGCAGTCGGGGCGCTAGCATGGGATCCTACGAGCAGTACTTC | NA | NA | TRBJ2-7 | TRBV11-2
CASSLTGENTEAFF | TGTGCCAGCAGCTTAACGGGGGAGAACACTGAAGCTTTCTTT | NA | NA | TRBJ1-1 | TRBV7-3
CASSGAVNEKLFF | TGTGCCAGCAGTGGAGCAGTGAATGAAAAACTGTTTTTT | NA | NA | TRBJ1-4 | TRBV5-4
CASSYGDAGELFF | TGTGCCAGCAGTTACGGGGATGCCGGGGAGCTGTTTTTT | NA | NA | TRBJ2-2 | TRBV27
CASSQVGPGAEAFF | TGCGCCAGCAGCCAAGTAGGGCCAGGGGCTGAAGCTTTCTTT | NA | NA | TRBJ1-1 | TRBV4-3
CASSTPSGNTIYF | TGTGCCAGCAGCACCCCCTCTGGAAACACCATATATTTT | NA | NA | TRBJ1-3 | TRBV9
CASSPGLSGMANQPQHF | TGTGCCAGCTCACCCGGGTTGTCAGGGATGGCCAATCAGCCCCAGCATTTT | NA | NA | TRBJ1-5 | TRBV18
CASSLWGAYQPQHF | TGTGCCAGCAGCTTGTGGGGGGCATATCAGCCCCAGCATTTT | once | NA | TRBJ1-5 | TRBV5-6
CASSFGRAGTEAFF | TGTGCCAGCAGTTTTGGAAGGGCCGGGACTGAAGCTTTCTTT | NA | NA | TRBJ1-1 | TRBV28
CASRDPSYEQYF | TGTGCCAGCAGGGACCCCTCCTACGAGCAGTACTTC | NA | NA | TRBJ2-7 | TRBV28
CASSTSGDAHGELFF | TGTGCCAGCAGCACTAGCGGGGACGCCCACGGGGAGCTGTTTTTT | NA | TRBD2 | TRBJ2-2 | TRBV7-9
CANSGPNLDTQYF | TGTGCCAACTCGGGCCCGAACTTGGATACGCAGTATTTT | NA | NA | TRBJ2-3 | TRBV2
CASSYIRGEQPQHF | TGTGCCAGCAGTTACATAAGGGGAGAACAGCCCCAGCATTTT | NA | NA | TRBJ1-5 | TRBV6-6
CASSIGTASANGEKLFF | TGTGCCAGTAGTATAGGGACAGCCTCGGCTAACGGTGAAAAACTGTTTTTT | NA | NA | TRBJ1-4 | TRBV19
CASSLTGNTEAFF | TGCGCCAGCAGCTTAACCGGGAACACTGAAGCTTTCTTT | NA | NA | TRBJ1-1 | TRBV5-1
CASSLPSTDTQYF | TGTGCCAGCAGCTTACCTAGCACAGATACGCAGTATTTT | NA | NA | TRBJ2-3 | TRBV7-8
CSVLGGRFNEQFF | TGCAGCGTTCTCGGGGGCCGGTTCAATGAGCAGTTCTTC | NA | NA | TRBJ2-1 | TRBV29-1
CASTGDTQYF | TGTGCCAGCACCGGGGATACGCAGTATTTT | NA | NA | TRBJ2-3 | TRBV6-1
CAWSDQGGTGELFF | TGTGCCTGGAGTGACCAGGGGGGCACCGGGGAGCTGTTTTTT | once | NA | TRBJ2-2 | TRBV30
CASGTSGSADTQYF | TGTGCCAGTGGGACTAGCGGGAGTGCAGATACGCAGTATTTT | NA | TRBD2 | TRBJ2-3 | TRBV27
CAIQTSGTGELFF | TGTGCCATCCAAACTAGTGGCACCGGGGAGCTGTTTTTT | NA | NA | TRBJ2-2 | TRBV10-3
CSVEGPGTYEQYF | TGCAGCGTTGAAGGCCCAGGGACCTACGAGCAGTACTTC | NA | NA | TRBJ2-7 | TRBV29-1
CASSPVTGYSGEQYF | TGTGCCAGCAGCCCCGTGACAGGGTATTCAGGCGAGCAGTACTTC | NA | TRBD1 | TRBJ2-7 | TRBV6-1
CASSLGRTPSYEQYF | TGTGCCAGCAGCCTGGGACGGACCCCCTCCTACGAGCAGTACTTC | NA | NA | TRBJ2-7 | TRBV14
CSVSGTSDFTDTQYF | TGCAGCGTCTCCGGGACTAGCGACTTCACAGATACGCAGTATTTT | NA | TRBD2 | TRBJ2-3 | TRBV29-1
CASSTGTSAGEQFF | TGTGCCAGTAGTACCGGGACTAGCGCTGGTGAGCAGTTCTTC | NA | TRBD2 | TRBJ2-1 | TRBV19
CASSPYGDEQFF | TGCGCCAGCAGCCCCTATGGGGACGAGCAGTTCTTC | NA | NA | TRBJ2-1 | TRBV4-1
CASSPRDGPLGGEQYF | TGTGCCAGCTCCCCGCGGGACGGTCCCTTAGGGGGCGAGCAGTACTTC | NA | NA | TRBJ2-7 | TRBV18
CASSQDHIPNEQFF | TGCGCCAGCAGCCAAGATCACATCCCCAATGAGCAGTTCTTC | NA | NA | TRBJ2-1 | TRBV4-1
CAWSEGIGSSEAFF | TGTGCCTGGAGTGAGGGGATCGGGAGCTCCGAAGCTTTCTTT | NA | NA | TRBJ1-1 | TRBV30
CAISQQSNSPLHF | TGTGCCATCTCACAGCAGTCAAATTCACCCCTCCACTTT | few | NA | TRBJ1-6 | TRBV7-2
CSVEYVERGAWKTQYF | TGCAGCGTTGAATACGTCGAGCGGGGGGCCTGGAAGACCCAGTACTTC | NA | TRBD2 | TRBJ2-5 | TRBV29-1
CAIKIGEQYF | TGTGCCATTAAAATCGGCGAGCAGTACTTC | NA | NA | TRBJ2-7 | TRBV19
CASSTGTNTEAFF | TGTGCCAGCAGTACAGGGACTAACACTGAAGCTTTCTTT | NA | NA | TRBJ1-1 | TRBV11-2
CASSPQSIHGYTF | TGTGCCAGCAGTCCGCAAAGTATACATGGCTACACCTTC | NA | NA | TRBJ1-2 | TRBV6-5
CASSSPGAYNEQFF | TGTGCCAGCAGCTCGCCAGGGGCCTACAATGAGCAGTTCTTC | NA | NA | TRBJ2-1 | TRBV7-9
CASSLVAEGEQYF | TGTGCCAGCAGCTTAGTAGCGGAAGGGGAGCAGTACTTC | once | NA | TRBJ2-7 | TRBV11-3
CATSTTGVEAFF | TGTGCCACCAGTACAACAGGGGTTGAAGCTTTCTTT | NA | TRBD1 | TRBJ1-1 | TRBV15
CASRLSGRASDEQFF | TGTGCAAGTCGCCTTAGCGGGAGGGCCTCTGATGAGCAGTTCTTC | NA | NA | TRBJ2-1 | TRBV12-2
CASRPPNTGELFF | TGTGCCAGCAGGCCCCCGAACACCGGGGAGCTGTTTTTT | NA | NA | TRBJ2-2 | TRBV13
CASRAGTDYGYTF | TGTGCCAGCAGGGCCGGGACGGACTATGGCTACACCTTC | NA | NA | TRBJ1-2 | TRBV5-5
CASRGTKAYNSPLHF | TGTGCCAGCAGGGGTACGAAGGCCTATAATTCACCCCTCCACTTT | NA | NA | TRBJ1-6 | TRBV25-1
CASSPSGTGYEQYF | TGTGCCAGCAGTCCTAGCGGGACGGGATACGAGCAGTACTTC | NA | TRBD2 | TRBJ2-7 | TRBV27
CASSELLNTEAFF | TGTGCCAGCAGTGAGCTCCTGAACACTGAAGCTTTCTTT | NA | NA | TRBJ1-1 | TRBV6-4
CASSLEAGGSNQPQHF | TGTGCCAGCAGCTTAGAGGCAGGGGGAAGCAATCAGCCCCAGCATTTT | NA | TRBD1 | TRBJ1-5 | TRBV11-3
CAWSVPDGVYNEQFF | TGTGCCTGGAGTGTACCGGATGGGGTATACAATGAGCAGTTCTTC | NA | NA | TRBJ2-1 | TRBV30
CASSQGSSYNSPLHF | TGTGCCAGCAGCCAGGGCAGCTCCTATAATTCACCCCTCCACTTT | NA | NA | TRBJ1-6 | TRBV6-5
CASSYTSYSPNYEQYF | TGTGCCAGCAGCTATACTAGCTACTCCCCGAACTACGAGCAGTACTTC | NA | NA | TRBJ2-7 | TRBV7-8
CASTFRQNDEKLFF | TGTGCCAGCACATTTCGACAGAACGATGAAAAACTGTTTTTT | NA | NA | TRBJ1-4 | TRBV6-1
CASSGTRSTGELFF | TGTGCCAGCAGCGGCACTAGGAGCACCGGGGAGCTGTTTTTT | NA | NA | TRBJ2-2 | TRBV9
CASSPENRGFGDTQYF | TGTGCCAGCAGCCCAGAGAACAGGGGGTTTGGGGATACGCAGTATTTT | NA | TRBD1 | TRBJ2-3 | TRBV13
CASSVRTPGTEAFF | TGTGCCAGCAGTGTTCGGACCCCGGGCACTGAAGCTTTCTTT | NA | NA | TRBJ1-1 | TRBV27
CASSYSWVSGETQYF | TGTGCCAGCAGTTACTCGTGGGTTTCGGGGGAGACCCAGTACTTC | NA | NA | TRBJ2-5 | TRBV6-5